Here is one TCR beta chain with its context. Its antigen is not known. This entry is derived from a study of shared clonotypes between healthy human individuals. About the research overall: Per donor, three plates held CD4 naive cells, three held CD4 memory, two held CD8 naive and one held CD8 memory.

Naive CD8 cells lacked CD45RO, underwent positive selection for CCR7 and left out terminally differentiated effector memory CD45RA+ cells. The authors split each subset's genomic DNA evenly across several immunoSEQ plates. Sequenced by immunoSEQ multiplex PCR; TCRdb stores in-frame clones only, minus some. This sample has roughly 1,800,000 clones; roughly 95% occur once, and the top ten carry more than 0.9%. General study results and limits: In the sorted subsets, rarefaction showed sequencing was incomplete despite large depth.

The germline V gene encodes CDR1 LGHNA and CDR2 YSLEER. This CDR3 is 17 amino acids long. Trimming removed 0 bases from V and 1 base from J, with 13 bases in between. Sequencing used naive CD8+ T cells sorted from blood. The rearrangement uses TRBV4-3 and TRBJ2-1, with D uncertain. The source is a man in his late teens or twenties in good health. CDR3 loop: CASSQDESAGSYNEQFF. The CDR3 coding sequence is TGCGCCAGCAGCCAAGATGAAAGCGCTGGTTCCTACAATGAGCAGTTCTTC.